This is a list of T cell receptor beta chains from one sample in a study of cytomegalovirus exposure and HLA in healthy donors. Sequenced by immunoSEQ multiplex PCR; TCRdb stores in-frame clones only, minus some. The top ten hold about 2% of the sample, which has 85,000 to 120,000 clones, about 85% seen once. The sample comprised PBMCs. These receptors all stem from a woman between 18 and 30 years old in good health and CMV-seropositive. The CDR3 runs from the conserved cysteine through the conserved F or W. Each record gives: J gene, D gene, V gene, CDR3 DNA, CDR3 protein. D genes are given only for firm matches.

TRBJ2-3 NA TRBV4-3 TGCGCCAGCAGCCAGACGGGTAGGGGGACCACAGATACGCAGTATTTT CASSQTGRGTTDTQYF
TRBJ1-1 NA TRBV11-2 TGTGCCAGCAGCAGACCTCAGGACAGAAAAGCTTTCTTT CASSRPQDRKAFF
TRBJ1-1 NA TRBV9 TGTGCCAGCAACGCATTTACGGGACTCCCGAACGGTGAAGCTTTCTTT CASNAFTGLPNGEAFF
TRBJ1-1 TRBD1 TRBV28 TGTGCCAGCACCATACAGGGGACTGAAGCTTTCTTT CASTIQGTEAFF
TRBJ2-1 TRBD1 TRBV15 TGTGCCACCAGCAGCCTTTCGGGGACAGAGTTTTACAATGAGCAGTTCTTC CATSSLSGTEFYNEQFF
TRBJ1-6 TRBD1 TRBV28 TGTGCCAGCGCTCCAGGGGGTTCCTATAATTCACCCCTCCACTTT CASAPGGSYNSPLHF
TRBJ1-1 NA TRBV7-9 TGTGCCAGCAGCTTAGGGGGGCGCACTGAAGCTTTCTTT CASSLGGRTEAFF
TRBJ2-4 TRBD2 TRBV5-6 TGTGCCAGCAGCTTGGGCGGGCGGGACTATGGTAACCTTCAGTACTTC CASSLGGRDYGNLQYF
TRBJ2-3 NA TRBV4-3 TGCGCCAGCAGCCAAGATCTGGGTAGCGGAAGCGATACGCAGTATTTT CASSQDLGSGSDTQYF
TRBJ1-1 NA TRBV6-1 TGTGCCAGCAGTGAAGCGTGGGGAGGTCCTGAAGCTTTCTTT CASSEAWGGPEAFF
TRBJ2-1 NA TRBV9 TGTGCCAGCAGCGTAGCTACAGGGCTCAATGAGCAGTTCTTC CASSVATGLNEQFF
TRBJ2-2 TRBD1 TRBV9 TGTGCCAGCAGCCCCGGGACAGGTAACACCGGGGAGCTGTTTTTT CASSPGTGNTGELFF
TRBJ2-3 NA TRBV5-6 TGTGCCAGCACCCTGACGGGCGGGGCTAGCACAGATACGCAGTATTTT CASTLTGGASTDTQYF
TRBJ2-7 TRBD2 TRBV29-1 TGCAGCGTCGGGACTAGCGGTCAGATCTACGAGCAGTACTTC CSVGTSGQIYEQYF
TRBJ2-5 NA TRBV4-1 TGCGCCAGCAGCCCGGTACAGGGTCAAGAGACCCAGTACTTC CASSPVQGQETQYF
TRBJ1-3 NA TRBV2 TGTGCCAGCAGTGTTGACCAGGGGAATAGAAACACCATATATTTT CASSVDQGNRNTIYF
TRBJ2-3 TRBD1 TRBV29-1 TGCAGCGTTGAATCCGGACAGGGGACAGATACGCAGTATTTT CSVESGQGTDTQYF